These 30 T cell receptor beta chains share one sample of origin, sequenced in a study of T cells in Graves' hyperthyroidism and ophthalmopathy (dated by TCRdb to 2018 to 2020). Libraries were built with multiplex PCR. Instrument on record: Illumina HiSeq 2000. The TCR beta CDR3 regions were amplified from RNA transcripts. For the first round of RT-PCR on the TCR CDR3, the HTBI primer set was used together with the Qiagen OneStep RT-PCR kit. TCRdb reanalyzed the raw reads on its own, using fastp at Q25 for trimming and MiXCR for clone calling, and kept in-frame beta chains. Each entry merges the rows of one CDR3 protein and shows their most common DNA and genes. This sample holds hundreds of thousands of distinct CDR3 sequences; around 21% were observed only once. The biggest ten clones account for under 35% of the sample. Sequencing used blood. These receptors were taken from a man aged 25 to 45 with Graves' ophthalmopathy.

This clonotype has a handful of counts. This may arise from a read error, as a much more abundant clone is one base away. A read error is likely, as this CDR3 ends without the conserved phenylalanine or tryptophan. The CDR3 loop reads CASSGDRGSNQPQHL. DNA of the CDR3: TGTGCCAGCAGTGGGGACAGGGGGTCCAATCAGCCCCAGCATCTT. The V gene is TRBV2, the J gene TRBJ1-5, with 11 nucleotides matching TRBD1. CDR3 length equals 15 residues. Germline lookup yields CDR1 SNHLY and CDR2 FYNNEI. The junction had 2 bases not matched to a gene; V was cut back by 4 bases and J by 3 bases.

There are a few counts of this clonotype. The junction departs from germline at one end; a sequencing error may be responsible. This sequence joins TRBV7-3 and TRBJ1-1; unclear D gene. CDR1 and CDR2 from the germline V gene are SGHTA and FQGTGA. This CDR3 spans 13 amino acids. CDR3 bases: TGTGCCAGCAGCTTAAGCACGAACACTGAAGCTTCCTTT. The encoded protein is CASSLSTNTEASF.

The chain has TRBV29-1 and TRBJ2-1, with 10 bases matching TRBD1. The CDR3 has 12 amino acids. Per the germline V gene, CDR1 is SQVTM and CDR2 is ANQGSEA. CDR3 DNA sequence: TGCGCCAGACAGGGGGCTGGGAATGAGCAGTTCTTC. Its protein product is CARQGAGNEQFF.

V usage is TRBV20-1 and J usage is TRBJ1-1, with D possibly being TRBD1 (5 bases). This CDR3 is built from 13 residues. Trimming stripped 0 bases from V and 10 bases from J, with 15 bases between. Per the germline V gene, CDR1 is DFQATT and CDR2 is SNEGSKA (reference sequence). The chain's CDR3 is CSARESWVGGAFF. The CDR3, as DNA: TGCAGTGCTAGAGAATCATGGGTTGGGGGAGCTTTCTTT.

This clonotype was counted only a few times. The genes are TRBV6-2 or TRBV6-3 and TRBJ2-5, with 7 bases lining up with TRBD1. This CDR3 spans 14 amino acids. J lost 3 bases, V lost 7 bases, and 8 bases had no gene match. Per germline, CDR1 MNHEY and CDR2 SVGEGT. The CDR3 DNA is TGTGCCAGCAACGCCGGGACAGACGAAGAGACCCAGTACTTC. Translated, it gives CASNAGTDEETQYF.

This clonotype was seen many times. This chain links TRBV5-5 with TRBJ2-1; either TRBD1 or TRBD2 may fit D (5 bases each). The CDR3 is 15 amino acids. CDR1 is SGHKS and CDR2 is YYEKEE in the germline V gene (reference sequence). The V and J ends lost 2 bases and 5 bases respectively, with 14 bases between them. Written as DNA, the CDR3 is TGTGCCAGCAGCTTAACCGGGACGGGACACAATGAGCAGTTCTTC. It is translated as CASSLTGTGHNEQFF.

The chain combines TRBV5-5 with TRBJ2-7, with unresolved D. V gave up 4 bases and J gave up 2 bases, with 10 bases separating them. The CDR3 sequence is 13 residues long. The V gene's germline CDR1 is SGHKS and CDR2 YYEKEE (reference sequence). The DNA for the CDR3 is TGTGCCAGCAGCGACCTCCCGACCTACGAGCAGTACTTC. As protein: CASSDLPTYEQYF. Combining the CDR3 with reference TRBV5-5 and TRBJ2-7 gives the whole variable domain DAGVTQSPTHLIKTRGQQVTLRCSPISGHKSVSWYQQVLGQGPQFIFQYYEKEERGRGNFPDRFSARQFPNYSSELNVNALLLGDSALYLCASSDLPTYEQYFGPGTRLTVT.

This clonotype has just a few counts. V is TRBV6-1 and J is TRBJ2-7, with D possibly being TRBD1 (5 bases). Trimming took 6 bases from V and 2 from J, leaving 14 bases between them. CDR3 length: 14 amino acids. Looked up from germline, CDR1 is MNHNS and CDR2 is SASEGT. The CDR3 reads CASSPRQIPYEQYF. The DNA of the CDR3 is TGTGCCAGCAGCCCCCGACAGATACCCTACGAGCAGTACTTC.

V is TRBV5-5 and J is TRBJ1-2; D ambiguous. This CDR3 region has 15 residues. The V gene's germline CDR1 is SGHKS and CDR2 YYEKEE (reference sequence). Trimming removed 3 bases from V and 0 bases from J, with 12 bases in between. This chain's CDR3 is CASSSTLLTNYGYTF. CDR3 DNA: TGTGCCAGCAGCTCTACACTACTGACTAACTATGGCTACACCTTC.

This clonotype was counted a few times. The rearrangement joins TRBV28 to TRBJ2-7; TRBD1 matches at 9 bases. J was trimmed by 3 bases and V by 6 bases; bases with no gene match: 6. CDR3 size: 14 residues. Germline lookup yields CDR1 MDHEN and CDR2 SYDVKM. The CDR3 loop is CASRGTGNNYEQYF. The DNA for the CDR3 is TGTGCCAGCAGGGGGACAGGGAATAACTACGAGCAGTACTTC.

The chain carries TRBV7-8 and TRBJ2-1; a possible D gene is TRBD1 (5 bases). CDR1 and CDR2 from the germline V gene are SGHVS and FQNEAQ. V lost 2 bases and J 6 bases, leaving 11 bases between the germline ends. CDR3 length: 14 amino acids. CDR3 in amino acids: CASSLQGIFNEQFF. The CDR3 region has the DNA TGTGCCAGCAGCTTACAGGGTATCTTCAATGAGCAGTTCTTC.

At least ten counts were recorded for this clonotype. The V gene is TRBV20-1, the J gene TRBJ2-7, with D possibly matching TRBD1 (6 bases). Trimming took off 5 bases at V and 1 base at J, with 12 bases between the two ends. This CDR3 has 13 residues. In germline, CDR1 is DFQATT, CDR2 SNEGSKA (reference sequence). Here the CDR3 DNA reads TGCAGTGCTGGACAGATAGTTTCCTACGAGCAGTACTTC. Residues: CSAGQIVSYEQYF.

The table lists this clonotype with many counts. The rearrangement uses TRBV2 and TRBJ1-5; maybe TRBD1 (5 bases). V lost 8 bases, J lost 0 bases, and 17 bases lay in between. CDR1 SNHLY and CDR2 FYNNEI come from the germline V gene. This CDR3 is 16 amino acids long. The CDR3 DNA is TGTGCCAGCCGCTCGGGGGTGGATTATAGCAATCAGCCCCAGCATTTT. The encoded protein is CASRSGVDYSNQPQHF.

This chain joins TRBV5-8 and TRBJ2-7; 7 nucleotides align to TRBD1. Germline lookup yields CDR1 SGHTS and CDR2 YDEGEE. CDR3 length: 14 amino acids. The V gene end was trimmed by 4 bases and the J gene end by 2 bases; junction bases not matched to a gene: 6. The DNA of the CDR3 is TGTGCCAGCAGCGTAGGACAGGCTACCTACGAGCAGTACTTC. This gives the protein CASSVGQATYEQYF. Together with reference TRBV5-8 and TRBJ2-7, the CDR3 gives the full variable domain: EAGVTQSPTHLIKTRGQQATLRCSPISGHTSVYWYQQALGLGLQFLLWYDEGEERNRGNFPPRFSGRQFPNYSSELNVNALELEDSALYLCASSVGQATYEQYFGPGTRLTVT.

This clonotype occurred once. The V gene is TRBV6-1, the J gene TRBJ2-5; TRBD2 aligns across 9 bases. The germline gives CDR1 MNHNS, CDR2 SASEGT. This CDR3 contains 20 residues. With 2 bases clipped from V and 3 bases from J, the junction kept 19 bases outside the gene matches. CDR3 DNA: TGTGCCAGCAGTGAACAAGCGCCGTGGGAAGCGGGAGGATCGAAAGAGACCCAGTACTTC. Amino acids: CASSEQAPWEAGGSKETQYF.

This clonotype was observed at least ten times. This chain connects TRBV11-2 to TRBJ1-4; D possibly corresponds to TRBD1 (5 bases). The germline V and J ends were trimmed by 5 bases and 2 bases, with 15 bases remaining between them. This CDR3 is built from 16 residues. Germline V gene lookup returns CDR1 SGHAT and CDR2 FQNNGV. CDR3 bases: TGTGCCAGCAGCCTCTCAGCCGGGGCCACTAATGAAAAACTGTTTTTT. Protein sequence: CASSLSAGATNEKLFF.

The V and J genes are TRBV4-3 and TRBJ2-2; no clear D gene. Germline values: CDR1 LGHNA, CDR2 YSLEER. Trimming removed 1 base at V and 5 bases at J, with 8 bases between. CDR3 length: 14 residues. CDR3 sequence reads: CASSQVSYTGELFF. CDR3 DNA sequence: TGCGCCAGCAGCCAAGTTTCATATACCGGGGAGCTGTTTTTT.

This clonotype has a count of ten or more. This rearrangement joins TRBV19 to TRBJ2-1, with D hard to call. The CDR3 is 11 amino acids. Trimming stripped 3 bases from V and 8 bases from J, with 5 bases between. CDR1 and CDR2 (germline): LNHDA, SQIVND (reference sequence). CDR3 DNA sequence: TGTGCCAGTAGTATCGTAGATGAGCAGTTCTTC. Its translation is CASSIVDEQFF.

As for this clonotype: This sequence may be a read error, since a much larger clone differs from it by one base. The chain carries TRBV2 and TRBJ2-7; 9 nucleotides line up with TRBD2. Looked up from germline, CDR1 is SNHLY and CDR2 is FYNNEI. V shed 6 bases and J 4 bases; nucleotides not matched to a gene: 13. The CDR3 is 16 amino acids. CDR3 coding DNA: TGTGCCAGCAGCGACGGACTAGCGAGACTAGGGTACGAGCAGTACTTC. As protein: CASSDGLARLGYEQYF.

This clonotype was seen ten or more times. The gene calls are TRBV6-2 or TRBV6-3 and TRBJ1-5, with 7 bases lining up with TRBD1. The CDR3 is 15 residues long. Germline CDR1 and CDR2: MNHEY and SVGEGT. The trim removed 8 bases at V and 2 bases at J, leaving 9 bases unmatched. Here the CDR3 reads CASDLTGNGNQPQHF. The CDR3, as DNA: TGTGCCAGCGACTTGACAGGGAATGGCAATCAGCCCCAGCATTTT.

The V gene is TRBV20-1, the J gene TRBJ2-7; D is ambiguous. The CDR3 spans 13 residues. V was clipped by 6 bases and J by 3 bases, with 15 bases between them. The germline V gene encodes CDR1 DFQATT and CDR2 SNEGSKA (reference sequence). CDR3 region: CSAPAAVRYEQYF. CDR3 coding DNA: TGCAGTGCCCCGGCGGCGGTCCGCTACGAGCAGTACTTC.

V usage is TRBV28 and J usage is TRBJ1-2; tentatively, D is TRBD1 (6 bases). Germline V gene data show CDR1 as MDHEN and CDR2 as SYDVKM. The CDR3 consists of 12 residues. Trimming cost V 7 bases and J 3 bases, with 9 bases left between them. The CDR3 nucleotides are TGTGCCAGCACCCAGGGGTACTATGGCTACACCTTC. Protein: CASTQGYYGYTF.

There are many counts of this clonotype. The chain employs TRBV24-1 and TRBJ2-2; D uncertain. Germline CDR1 reads KGHDR; CDR2 reads SFDVKD. V was trimmed by 9 bases and J by 0 bases, leaving 10 bases between them. CDR3 size: 14 residues. The CDR3 DNA follows: TGTGCCACCCGCCAAACGGCGAACACCGGGGAGCTGTTTTTT. Its protein is CATRQTANTGELFF.

This clonotype came up a few times. The chain couples TRBV28 to TRBJ2-6, with 7 positions matching TRBD1. Looked up from germline, CDR1 is MDHEN and CDR2 is SYDVKM. The J segment lost 0 bases and the V segment lost 7 bases, leaving 21 bases of the junction unmatched. The CDR3 contains 21 residues. CDR3 protein: CASNPKGVRQGHSSGANVLTF. CDR3 DNA: TGTGCCAGCAATCCCAAGGGGGTGAGACAGGGACACAGCTCTGGGGCCAACGTCCTGACTTTC.

The chain combines TRBV25-1 with TRBJ1-6; D gene uncertain. Trimming took 0 bases from V and 10 from J, leaving 16 bases between them. This CDR3 spans 16 amino acids. Germline V gene lookup returns CDR1 MGHDK and CDR2 SYGVNS. CDR3 amino acids: CASSEYGSPGKSPLHF. The CDR3, as DNA: TGTGCCAGCAGTGAATATGGGAGCCCTGGGAAGTCACCCCTCCACTTT.

This clonotype turned up a few times. J is TRBJ2-7 and V is TRBV10-3; D is possibly TRBD1 (6 bases). The germline CDR1 and CDR2 sequences are ENHRY and SYGVKD. The V gene lost 8 bases and the J gene lost 0 bases, with 14 bases spanning the gap. The CDR3 runs to 14 residues. The CDR3 DNA reads TGTGCCATCGGCTGGACAGAAAGCTCCTACGAGCAGTACTTC. Its translation: CAIGWTESSYEQYF.

This clonotype occurred many times. This chain links TRBV28 with TRBJ2-7; D call uncertain. Trimming cost V 3 bases and J 4 bases, with 13 bases left between them. The CDR3 runs 14 residues. Germline loops: CDR1 MDHEN, CDR2 SYDVKM. CDR3 coding DNA: TGTGCCAGCAGTTTGGCCCTAGACTTATACGAGCAGTACTTC. This gives the protein CASSLALDLYEQYF.

Of note for this clonotype: This likely comes from a read error, as the CDR3 has no conserved phenylalanine or tryptophan at its end. The rearrangement joins TRBV7-2 to TRBJ1-5, with D possibly matching TRBD1 (6 bases). The germline V and J ends were trimmed by 1 base and 7 bases, with 11 bases remaining between them. Per the germline V gene, CDR1 is SGHTA and CDR2 is FQGNSA. This CDR3 region has 14 residues. The CDR3, as DNA: TGTGCCAGCAGCTTAGTGGGGGCAAAGCAGCCCCAGCATTCT. This translates into CASSLVGAKQPQHS.

This clonotype has ten or more counts. The CDR3 region is CASSSVTSVNNEQFF. CDR3 coding DNA: TGTGCCAGCAGCTCAGTCACTAGCGTTAACAATGAGCAGTTCTTC. The V call is TRBV7-3, the J call TRBJ2-1; 7 bases map to TRBD2. CDR1 and CDR2 (germline): SGHTA, FQGTGA. Unmatched junction bases numbered 8, after V lost 4 bases and J lost 5 bases. This CDR3 contains 15 residues.

Ten or more counts support this clonotype. J is TRBJ1-2 and V is TRBV6-1; no clear D gene. Germline assignment: CDR1 MNHNS and CDR2 SASEGT. The CDR3 length is 10 residues. Trimming pared 6 bases from V and 9 bases from J, leaving 8 bases between. CDR3 residues: CASRSGSYTF. In DNA form, the CDR3 reads TGTGCCAGCAGATCGGGGAGCTACACCTTC.